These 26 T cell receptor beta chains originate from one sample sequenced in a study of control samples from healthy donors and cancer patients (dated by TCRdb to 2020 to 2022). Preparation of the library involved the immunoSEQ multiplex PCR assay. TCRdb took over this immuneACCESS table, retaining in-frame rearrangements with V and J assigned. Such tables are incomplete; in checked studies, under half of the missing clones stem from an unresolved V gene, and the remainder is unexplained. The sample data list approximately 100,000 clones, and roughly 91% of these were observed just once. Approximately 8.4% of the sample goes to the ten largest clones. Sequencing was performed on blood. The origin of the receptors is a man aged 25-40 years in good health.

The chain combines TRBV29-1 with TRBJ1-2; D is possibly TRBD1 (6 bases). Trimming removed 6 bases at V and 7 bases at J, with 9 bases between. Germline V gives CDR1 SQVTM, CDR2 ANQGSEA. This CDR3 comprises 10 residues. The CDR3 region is CSVNRVGYTF. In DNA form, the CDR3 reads TGCAGCGTCAACAGGGTTGGCTACACCTTC.

This CDR3 is CASSQLYRDTQYF. CDR3 coding DNA: TGCGCCAGCAGCCAGTTGTACCGAGATACGCAGTATTTT. The gene calls are TRBV4-3 and TRBJ2-3; D gene unclear. CDR3 size: 13 residues. Germline V lookup: CDR1 LGHNA, CDR2 YSLEER. V was pared by 3 bases and J by 5 bases, with 9 bases between.

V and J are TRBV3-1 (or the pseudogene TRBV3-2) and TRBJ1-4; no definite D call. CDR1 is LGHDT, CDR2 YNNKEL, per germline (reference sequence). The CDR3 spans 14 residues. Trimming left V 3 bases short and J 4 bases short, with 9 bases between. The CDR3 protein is CASSHGRNNEKLFF. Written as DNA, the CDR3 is TGTGCCAGCAGCCACGGTCGGAATAATGAAAAACTGTTTTTT.

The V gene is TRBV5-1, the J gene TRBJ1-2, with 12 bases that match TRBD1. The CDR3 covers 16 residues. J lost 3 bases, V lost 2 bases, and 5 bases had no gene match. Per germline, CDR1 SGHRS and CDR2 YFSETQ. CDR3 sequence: CASSLGTGGGDYGYTF. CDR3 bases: TGCGCCAGCAGCTTAGGGACAGGGGGCGGCGACTATGGCTACACCTTC.

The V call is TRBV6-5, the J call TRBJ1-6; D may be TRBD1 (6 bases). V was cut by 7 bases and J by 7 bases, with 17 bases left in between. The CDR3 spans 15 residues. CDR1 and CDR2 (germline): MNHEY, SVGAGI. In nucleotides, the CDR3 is TGTGCCAGCACCCAGGCACAGGGTAGAAATTCACCCCTCCACTTT. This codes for CASTQAQGRNSPLHF.

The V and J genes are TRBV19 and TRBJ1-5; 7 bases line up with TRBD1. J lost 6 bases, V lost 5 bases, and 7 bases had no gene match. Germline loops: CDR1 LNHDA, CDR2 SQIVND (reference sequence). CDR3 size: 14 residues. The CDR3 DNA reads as TGTGCCAGTAGTTGGCAGGGGGGGGGTCAGCCCCAGCATTTT. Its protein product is CASSWQGGGQPQHF.

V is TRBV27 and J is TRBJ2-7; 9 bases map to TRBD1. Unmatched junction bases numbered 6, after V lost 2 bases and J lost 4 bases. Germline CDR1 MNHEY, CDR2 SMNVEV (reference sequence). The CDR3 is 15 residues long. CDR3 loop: CASSLVGQGQYEQYF. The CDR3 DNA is TGTGCCAGCAGTTTAGTGGGACAGGGACAATACGAGCAGTACTTC.

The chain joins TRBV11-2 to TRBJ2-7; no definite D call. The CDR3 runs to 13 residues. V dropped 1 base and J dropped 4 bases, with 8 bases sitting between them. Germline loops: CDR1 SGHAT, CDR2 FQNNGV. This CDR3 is CASSLGPGYEQYF. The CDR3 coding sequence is TGTGCCAGCAGCTTAGGTCCCGGGTACGAGCAGTACTTC.

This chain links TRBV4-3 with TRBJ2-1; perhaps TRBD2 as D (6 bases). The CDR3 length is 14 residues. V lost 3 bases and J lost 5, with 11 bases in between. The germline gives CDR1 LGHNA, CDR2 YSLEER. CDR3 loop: CASSQTREDNEQFF. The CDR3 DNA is TGCGCCAGCAGCCAGACTAGGGAAGACAATGAGCAGTTCTTC.

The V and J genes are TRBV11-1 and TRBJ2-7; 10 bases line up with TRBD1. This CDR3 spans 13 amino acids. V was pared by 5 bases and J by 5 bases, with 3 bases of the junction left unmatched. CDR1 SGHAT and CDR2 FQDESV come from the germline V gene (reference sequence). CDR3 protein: CASSRGTGDEQYF. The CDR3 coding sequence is TGTGCCAGCAGCCGGGGGACAGGGGACGAGCAGTACTTC.

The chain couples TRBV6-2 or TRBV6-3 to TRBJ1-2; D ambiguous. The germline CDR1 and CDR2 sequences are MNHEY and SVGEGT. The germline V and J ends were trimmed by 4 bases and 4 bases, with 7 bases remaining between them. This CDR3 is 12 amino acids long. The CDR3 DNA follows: TGTGCCAGCAGTTTAAGCAGCTATGGCTACACCTTC. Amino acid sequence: CASSLSSYGYTF.

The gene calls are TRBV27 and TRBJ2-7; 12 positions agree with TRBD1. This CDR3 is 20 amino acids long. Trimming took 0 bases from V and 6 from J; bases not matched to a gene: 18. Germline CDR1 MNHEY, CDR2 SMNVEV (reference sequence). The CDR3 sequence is CASSLSPPGTGGKIGGEQYF. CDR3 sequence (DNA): TGTGCCAGCAGTTTATCGCCCCCCGGGACAGGGGGCAAAATAGGCGGCGAGCAGTACTTC.

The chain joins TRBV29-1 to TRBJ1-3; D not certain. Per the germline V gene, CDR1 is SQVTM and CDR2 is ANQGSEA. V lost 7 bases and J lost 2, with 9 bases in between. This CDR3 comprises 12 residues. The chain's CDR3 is CSARETGNTIYF. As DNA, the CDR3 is TGCAGCGCGCGGGAAACTGGAAACACCATATATTTT.

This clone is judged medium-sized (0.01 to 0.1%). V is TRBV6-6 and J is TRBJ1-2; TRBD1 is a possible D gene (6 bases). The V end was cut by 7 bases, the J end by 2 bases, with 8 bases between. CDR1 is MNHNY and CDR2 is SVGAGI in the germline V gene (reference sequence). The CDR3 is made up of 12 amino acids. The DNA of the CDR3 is TGTGCCAGCAATCAGGGGAACTATGGCTACACCTTC. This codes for CASNQGNYGYTF.

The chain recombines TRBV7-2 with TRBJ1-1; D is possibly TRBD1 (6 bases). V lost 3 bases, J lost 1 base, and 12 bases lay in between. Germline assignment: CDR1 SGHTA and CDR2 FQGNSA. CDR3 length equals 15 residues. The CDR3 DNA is TGTGCCAGCAGCTTCGGATCGACAGGGAACACTGAAGCTTTCTTT. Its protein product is CASSFGSTGNTEAFF.

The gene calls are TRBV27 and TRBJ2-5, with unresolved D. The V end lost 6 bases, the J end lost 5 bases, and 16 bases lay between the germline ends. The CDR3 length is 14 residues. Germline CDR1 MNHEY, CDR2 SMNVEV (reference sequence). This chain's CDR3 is CASSPRAVSETQYF. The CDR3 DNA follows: TGTGCCAGCAGCCCCCGGGCGGTCTCGGAGACCCAGTACTTC.

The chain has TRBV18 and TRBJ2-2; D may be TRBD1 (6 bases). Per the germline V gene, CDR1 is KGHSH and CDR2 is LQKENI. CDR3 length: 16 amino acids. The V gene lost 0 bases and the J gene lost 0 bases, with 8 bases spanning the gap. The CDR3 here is CASSPPGASNTGELFF. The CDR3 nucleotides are TGTGCCAGCTCACCACCGGGGGCGTCGAACACCGGGGAGCTGTTTTTT.

The CDR3: CASSFWAGNTGELFF. The CDR3 DNA reads as TGTGCCAGCAGCTTCTGGGCGGGGAACACCGGGGAGCTGTTTTTT. The V call is TRBV7-8, the J call TRBJ2-2, with TRBD2 as a possible D gene (5 bases). The CDR3 has 15 residues. Germline CDR1 reads SGHVS; CDR2 reads FQNEAQ. V was shortened by 3 bases and J by 1 base, with 9 bases between the two germline ends.

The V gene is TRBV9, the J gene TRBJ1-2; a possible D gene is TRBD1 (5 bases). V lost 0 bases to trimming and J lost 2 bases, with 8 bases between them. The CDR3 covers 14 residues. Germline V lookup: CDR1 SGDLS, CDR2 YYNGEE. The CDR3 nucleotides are TGTGCCAGCAGCGTAGGGGGCGGAAACTATGGCTACACCTTC. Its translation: CASSVGGGNYGYTF.

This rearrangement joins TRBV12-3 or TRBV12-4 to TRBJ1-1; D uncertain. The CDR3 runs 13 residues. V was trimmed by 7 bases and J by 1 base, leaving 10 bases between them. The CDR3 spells CASTPSWNTEAFF. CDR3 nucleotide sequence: TGTGCCAGCACCCCTTCCTGGAACACTGAAGCTTTCTTT.

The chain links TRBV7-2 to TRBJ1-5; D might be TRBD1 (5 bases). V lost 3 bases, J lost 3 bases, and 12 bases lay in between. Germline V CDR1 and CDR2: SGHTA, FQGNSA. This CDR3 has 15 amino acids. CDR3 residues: CASSLGQGNNQPQHF. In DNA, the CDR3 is TGTGCCAGCAGCTTGGGGCAGGGTAACAATCAGCCCCAGCATTTT.

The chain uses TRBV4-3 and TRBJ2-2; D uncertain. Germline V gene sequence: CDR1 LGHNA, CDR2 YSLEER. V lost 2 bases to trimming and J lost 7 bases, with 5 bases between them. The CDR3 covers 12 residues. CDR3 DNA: TGCGCCAGCAGCCAAAAGGACGGGGAGCTGTTTTTT. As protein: CASSQKDGELFF.

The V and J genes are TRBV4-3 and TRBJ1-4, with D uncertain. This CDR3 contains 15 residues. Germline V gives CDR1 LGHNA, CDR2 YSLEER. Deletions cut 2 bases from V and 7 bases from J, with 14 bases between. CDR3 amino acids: CASSQIWQTGEKLFF. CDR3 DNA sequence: TGCGCCAGCAGCCAAATCTGGCAGACGGGTGAAAAACTGTTTTTT.

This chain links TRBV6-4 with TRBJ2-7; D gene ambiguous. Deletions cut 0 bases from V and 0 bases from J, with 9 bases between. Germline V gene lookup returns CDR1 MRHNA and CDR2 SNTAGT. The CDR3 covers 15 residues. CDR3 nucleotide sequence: TGTGCCAGCAGTGACTCGGCGGTTAGCTCCTACGAGCAGTACTTC. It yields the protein CASSDSAVSSYEQYF.

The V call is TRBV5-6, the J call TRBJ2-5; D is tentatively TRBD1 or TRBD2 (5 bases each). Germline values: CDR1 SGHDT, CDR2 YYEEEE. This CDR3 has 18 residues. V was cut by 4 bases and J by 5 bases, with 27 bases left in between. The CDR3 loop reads CASSQTPGATLLEETQYF. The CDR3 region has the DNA TGTGCCAGCAGCCAAACCCCCGGGGCCACTTTACTTGAGGAGACCCAGTACTTC.

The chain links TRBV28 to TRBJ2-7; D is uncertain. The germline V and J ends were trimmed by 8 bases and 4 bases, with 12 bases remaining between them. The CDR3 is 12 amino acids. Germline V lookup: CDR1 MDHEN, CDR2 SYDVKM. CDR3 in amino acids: CASVGRKYEQYF. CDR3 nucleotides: TGTGCCAGCGTCGGCAGAAAGTACGAGCAGTACTTC.